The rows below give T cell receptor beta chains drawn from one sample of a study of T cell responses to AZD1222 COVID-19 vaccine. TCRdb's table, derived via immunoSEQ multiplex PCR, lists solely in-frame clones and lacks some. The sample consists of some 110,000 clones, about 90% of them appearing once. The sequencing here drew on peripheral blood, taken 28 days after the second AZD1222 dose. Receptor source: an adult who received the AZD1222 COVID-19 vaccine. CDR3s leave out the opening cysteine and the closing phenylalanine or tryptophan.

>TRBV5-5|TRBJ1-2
ASRTSLGGWGDYGYT
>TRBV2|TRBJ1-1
ASIVLPGFEAF
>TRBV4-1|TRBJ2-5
ASSRRTAEETQY
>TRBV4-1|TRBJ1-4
ASSQELAGASEKLF
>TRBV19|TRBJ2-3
ASSARQGSTTDTQY
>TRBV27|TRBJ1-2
ASRPGTGFNYGYT
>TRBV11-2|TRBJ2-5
ASSLGEETQY
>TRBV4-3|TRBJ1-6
ASSQMSMDSPLH
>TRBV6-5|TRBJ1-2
ASSSDRGLYGYT
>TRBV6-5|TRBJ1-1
ASSSDHGKMGPF
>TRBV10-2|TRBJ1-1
ASRGQSVTEAF
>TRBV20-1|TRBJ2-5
SARGLGPQY
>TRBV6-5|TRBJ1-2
ASTPPGVYGYT
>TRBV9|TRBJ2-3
ASSGGTQALSWDTQY
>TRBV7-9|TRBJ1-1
ASRVQQGRGNTEAF
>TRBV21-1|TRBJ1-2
ASSSMGPMRTENYGYT
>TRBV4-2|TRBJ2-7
ASSQGGSYEQY
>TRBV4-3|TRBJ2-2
ASSQGLLNTGELF
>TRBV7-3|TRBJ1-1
ASSLTGTGYSEAF
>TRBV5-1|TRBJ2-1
ASSLRGGSGQGYNEQF
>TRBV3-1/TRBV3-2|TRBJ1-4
ASRHWDAQDEKLF
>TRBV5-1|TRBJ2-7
ASSSRTPTYEQY
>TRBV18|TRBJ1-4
ASSPKGDEKLF
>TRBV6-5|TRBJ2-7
ASSYSEEGYEQY
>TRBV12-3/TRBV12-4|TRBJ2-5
ASSLTGRETQY
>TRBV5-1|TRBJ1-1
ASSLALPGDTEAF
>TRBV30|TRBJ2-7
AWSSSYEQY
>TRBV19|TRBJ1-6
ASSIGGWQGNSPLH
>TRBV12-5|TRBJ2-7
ASGFSGREQY
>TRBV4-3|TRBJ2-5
ASSQEIQETQY
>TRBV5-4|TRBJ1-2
ASSLQGPGYGYT
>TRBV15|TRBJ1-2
ATSRDGFGSSYGYT
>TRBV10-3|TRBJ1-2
AISEGPTNYGYT
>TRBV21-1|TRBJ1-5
ASSKGDRYSNQPQH
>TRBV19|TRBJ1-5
ASSRRTGNSNQPQH
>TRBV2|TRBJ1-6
ARAGGSNNSPLH
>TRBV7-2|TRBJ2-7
ASSSASGNKQY
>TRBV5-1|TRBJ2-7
ASSPPGQPAYEQY
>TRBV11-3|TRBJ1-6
ASSLDPRPDSPLH
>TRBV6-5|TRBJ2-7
ASSLGQATYEQY
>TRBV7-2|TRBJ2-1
ASSLDRNSYNEQF
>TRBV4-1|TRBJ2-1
ASSQPLAGGRGEQF
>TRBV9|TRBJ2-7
ASSAPGRGAVEQY
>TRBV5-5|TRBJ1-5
ASSFVGGDQPQH
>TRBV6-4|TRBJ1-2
ASSDSPGQGLYGYT
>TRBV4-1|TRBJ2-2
ASSYSGTSGAGELF
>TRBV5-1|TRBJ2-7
ASSMSGTGSEQY
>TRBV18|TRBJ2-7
ASSPPGEGTYEQY
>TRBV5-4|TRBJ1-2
ASSLGTGYYGYT
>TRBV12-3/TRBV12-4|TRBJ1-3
ASSANFGNTIY
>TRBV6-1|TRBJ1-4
ASSEGWSGALPTNEKLF
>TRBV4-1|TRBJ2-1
ASSQEFGTSGYNEQF
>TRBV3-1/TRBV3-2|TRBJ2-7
ASSPGEAGHLSYEQY
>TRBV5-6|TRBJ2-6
ASSPQGFGANVLT
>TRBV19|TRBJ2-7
ASSMTAYYEQY
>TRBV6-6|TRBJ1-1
ASSAIGTGSNEAF
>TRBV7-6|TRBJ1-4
ASSRPQRGNEKLF
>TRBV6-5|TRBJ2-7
ASRGGGSYEQY
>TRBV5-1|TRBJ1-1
ATRTGTANTEAF
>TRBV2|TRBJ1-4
ASTGGTGVEKLF